This is a list of T cell receptor beta chains from one sample in a study of identical twins. One entry per CDR3 protein results from TCRdb running MiXCR on the 5' RACE reads. This table holds 690,000 or so distinct CDR3 sequences, 6% to 6.5% found once. The sequencing input was naive T cells sorted from blood. These receptor sequences come from a man aged 18 to 35 in good health. Each CDR3 is given with its conserved first and last residue. Fields, in order: clone size, CDR3 length, J gene, V gene, D gene, CDR3 DNA, CDR3 protein. D genes are given only for firm matches. A clone size is listed for some rows: how often the clone was seen (once, few, many), or a class if it is expanded.

clone_size: many; cdr3_length: 15; j_call: TRBJ1-4; v_call: TRBV29-1; d_call: TRBD1; cdr3_nt: TGCAGCGTTGAAGACGGCAGGGGGGGGAGAGGAAAACTGTTTTTT; cdr3_aa: CSVEDGRGGRGKLFF
clone_size: many; cdr3_length: 15; j_call: TRBJ2-7; v_call: TRBV7-8; d_call: TRBD1; cdr3_nt: TGTGCCAGCAGCTTGCTGACAGGGGGTGTTTACGAGCAGTACTTC; cdr3_aa: CASSLLTGGVYEQYF
clone_size: many; cdr3_length: 14; j_call: TRBJ2-1; v_call: TRBV29-1; d_call: NA; cdr3_nt: TGCAGCGTTGATCCGGGGTCCTCCTACAATGAGCAGTTCTTC; cdr3_aa: CSVDPGSSYNEQFF
clone_size: NA; cdr3_length: 11; j_call: TRBJ1-1; v_call: TRBV19; d_call: TRBD1; cdr3_nt: TGTGCCAGTAGGGGCGGACAGGGGGCTTTCTTT; cdr3_aa: CASRGGQGAFF
clone_size: many; cdr3_length: 12; j_call: TRBJ1-2; v_call: TRBV29-1; d_call: TRBD1; cdr3_nt: TGCAGCACCGGACAGGGAGACTATGGCTACACCTTC; cdr3_aa: CSTGQGDYGYTF
clone_size: NA; cdr3_length: 13; j_call: TRBJ1-5; v_call: TRBV15; d_call: NA; cdr3_nt: TGTGCCACCAGCAGAAACCAGGGTCAGCCCCAGCATTTT; cdr3_aa: CATSRNQGQPQHF
clone_size: few; cdr3_length: 16; j_call: TRBJ2-1; v_call: TRBV7-8; d_call: TRBD2; cdr3_nt: TGTGCCAGCAGCTTAGACGGCACTAGCGGGAGCCATGAGCAGTTCTTC; cdr3_aa: CASSLDGTSGSHEQFF
clone_size: NA; cdr3_length: 16; j_call: TRBJ1-1; v_call: TRBV7-9; d_call: TRBD1; cdr3_nt: TGTGCCAGCAGCTTACTTGCCGGGACAGGGGGGACTGAAGCTTTCTTT; cdr3_aa: CASSLLAGTGGTEAFF
clone_size: NA; cdr3_length: 11; j_call: TRBJ2-1; v_call: TRBV18; d_call: NA; cdr3_nt: TGTGCCAGCTCACCGCGGGACGTGCAGTTCTTC; cdr3_aa: CASSPRDVQFF
clone_size: NA; cdr3_length: 18; j_call: TRBJ2-5; v_call: TRBV12-3/TRBV12-4; d_call: NA; cdr3_nt: TGTGCCAGCAGTCCGCCGGGACGATCGGATCTAACACAAGAGACCCAGTACTTC; cdr3_aa: CASSPPGRSDLTQETQYF
clone_size: NA; cdr3_length: 15; j_call: TRBJ2-1; v_call: TRBV20-1; d_call: NA; cdr3_nt: TGCAGTGCCACCGAGACTACCAGGGGAGGTTATGAGCAGTTCTTC; cdr3_aa: CSATETTRGGYEQFF
clone_size: many; cdr3_length: 16; j_call: TRBJ2-1; v_call: TRBV6-2/TRBV6-3; d_call: TRBD2; cdr3_nt: TGTGCCAGCAGGCTAGCGGGAGGGAGCTCCTACAATGAGCAGTTCTTC; cdr3_aa: CASRLAGGSSYNEQFF
clone_size: NA; cdr3_length: 15; j_call: TRBJ1-1; v_call: TRBV11-3; d_call: TRBD1; cdr3_nt: TGTGCCAGCAGCCCCATCGGACAGGGGGACACTGAAGCTTTCTTT; cdr3_aa: CASSPIGQGDTEAFF
clone_size: few; cdr3_length: 16; j_call: TRBJ2-3; v_call: TRBV15; d_call: NA; cdr3_nt: TGTGCCACCAGCAGAACGAAGCGGAAGGAGTACTATACGCAGTATTTT; cdr3_aa: CATSRTKRKEYYTQYF
clone_size: many; cdr3_length: 15; j_call: TRBJ1-2; v_call: TRBV5-1; d_call: TRBD1; cdr3_nt: TGCGCCAGCAGCTTGGCCCCAGGGGACAGCTATGGCTACACCTTC; cdr3_aa: CASSLAPGDSYGYTF
clone_size: many; cdr3_length: 13; j_call: TRBJ1-1; v_call: TRBV5-1; d_call: NA; cdr3_nt: TGCGCCAGCAGCTTGGCGCAGAACACTGAAGCTTTCTTT; cdr3_aa: CASSLAQNTEAFF
clone_size: many; cdr3_length: 15; j_call: TRBJ2-3; v_call: TRBV4-2; d_call: NA; cdr3_nt: TGTGCCAGCAGCCAAACGCACAGCTACACAGATACGCAGTATTTT; cdr3_aa: CASSQTHSYTDTQYF
clone_size: NA; cdr3_length: 17; j_call: TRBJ2-6; v_call: TRBV9; d_call: TRBD1; cdr3_nt: TGTGCCAGCAGCGTAGCTGGACAGGGGGCTGGGGCCAACGTCCTGACTTTC; cdr3_aa: CASSVAGQGAGANVLTF
clone_size: many; cdr3_length: 14; j_call: TRBJ2-6; v_call: TRBV12-3/TRBV12-4; d_call: NA; cdr3_nt: TGTGCCAGCAGTTTTTCCGGTGGGGCCAACGTCCTGACTTTC; cdr3_aa: CASSFSGGANVLTF
clone_size: many; cdr3_length: 12; j_call: TRBJ2-2; v_call: TRBV12-3/TRBV12-4; d_call: NA; cdr3_nt: TGTGCCAGCAGTTTGTCCGAGGGGGAGCTGTTTTTT; cdr3_aa: CASSLSEGELFF
clone_size: NA; cdr3_length: 14; j_call: TRBJ2-2; v_call: TRBV20-1; d_call: TRBD2; cdr3_nt: TGCAGTGCTAGGAAGGAGCGGGAGACCGGGGAGCTGTTTTTT; cdr3_aa: CSARKERETGELFF
clone_size: many; cdr3_length: 13; j_call: TRBJ2-1; v_call: TRBV7-6; d_call: NA; cdr3_nt: TGTGCCAGCAGCTTAGCCTTAGCTGGTGAGCAGTTCTTC; cdr3_aa: CASSLALAGEQFF